This entry features one TCR beta chain sequence. The antigen is unknown. Assay: immunoSEQ multiplex PCR; the TCRdb copy retains only in-frame clones and omits some. This sample has about 43,000 clones, with 91% found just once. This sample was taken from a study of T cells in localized non-small cell lung cancer. Study results and limitations: There was higher T cell clonality in uninvolved adjacent lung than in tumor, and it was highest there. Sequencing was restricted to one tumor region; therefore, heterogeneity remains possible. Density of T cells in blood, when higher, went with longer overall survival. Across samples, adjacent lung featured a median roughly 60 of the top 100 tumor clones.

The CDR3 sequence is 15 residues long. CDR1 is MNHEY and CDR2 is SMNVEV in the germline V gene (reference sequence). Deletions cut 3 bases from V and 2 bases from J, with 12 bases between. This sample comprised PBMCs, obtained before any cancer treatment. This clonotype originated in a woman between 35 and 75 years old with stage II lung adenocarcinoma. The rearrangement uses TRBV27 and TRBJ2-3, with D possibly being TRBD2 (6 bases). CDR3 nucleotides: TGTGCCAGCAGTTTCGGGACTGAACCCACAGATACGCAGTATTTT. It translates to CASSFGTEPTDTQYF.